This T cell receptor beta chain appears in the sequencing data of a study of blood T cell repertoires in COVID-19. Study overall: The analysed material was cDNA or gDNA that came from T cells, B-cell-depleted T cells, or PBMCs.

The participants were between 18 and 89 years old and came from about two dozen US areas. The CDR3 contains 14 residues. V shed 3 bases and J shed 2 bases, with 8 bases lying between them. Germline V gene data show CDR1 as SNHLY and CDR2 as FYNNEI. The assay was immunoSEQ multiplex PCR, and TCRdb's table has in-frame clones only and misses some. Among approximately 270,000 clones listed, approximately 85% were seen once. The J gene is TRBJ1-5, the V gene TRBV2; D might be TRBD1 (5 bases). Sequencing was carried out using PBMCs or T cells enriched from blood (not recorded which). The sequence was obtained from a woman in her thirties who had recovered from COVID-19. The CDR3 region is CASSDRQRNQPQHF. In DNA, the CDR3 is TGTGCCAGCAGTGATCGACAGCGCAATCAGCCCCAGCATTTT.